This passage covers 27 T cell receptor beta chains from one sample sequenced in a study of blood T cell repertoires in COVID-19. Method: immunoSEQ multiplex PCR; TCRdb's copy keeps in-frame clones and lacks some. The sample carries 350,000 to 400,000 clones, 87% recorded once. The material sequenced was PBMCs or T cells enriched from blood (not recorded which). These receptors were obtained from a middle-aged man in a cohort exposed to, infected with or recovered from COVID-19 (not recorded which).

The CDR3 loop is CASSRPGTARQFF. The CDR3 DNA reads as TGTGCCAGCAGTCGACCCGGGACAGCTAGGCAGTTCTTC. This sequence joins TRBV28 and TRBJ2-1; 7 nucleotides agree with TRBD1. V was pared by 5 bases and J by 12 bases, with 10 bases of the junction left unmatched. The germline gives CDR1 MDHEN, CDR2 SYDVKM. The length of the CDR3 is 13 residues.

The V gene is TRBV5-1, the J gene TRBJ2-4, with a tentative D call TRBD2 (5 bases). The germline V gene has CDR1 SGHRS and CDR2 YFSETQ. V lost 4 bases and J lost 0, with 8 bases in between. The CDR3 runs to 14 residues. CDR3: CASSTSIAKNIQYF. The CDR3 DNA reads as TGCGCCAGCAGCACTAGTATAGCCAAAAACATTCAGTACTTC.

The rearrangement links TRBV5-1 to TRBJ2-7; possibly TRBD1 for D (5 bases). The V gene lost 4 bases and the J gene lost 4 bases, with 9 bases spanning the gap. This CDR3 is built from 12 residues. CDR1 is SGHRS and CDR2 is YFSETQ in the germline V gene. As DNA, the CDR3 is TGCGCCAGCAGCCCCGACAGATACGAGCAGTACTTC. It encodes CASSPDRYEQYF.

V usage is TRBV27 and J usage is TRBJ1-2; 9 bases match TRBD1. There are 13 residues in the CDR3. Trimming took 6 bases from V and 8 from J; bases not matched to a gene: 7. Germline values: CDR1 MNHEY, CDR2 SMNVEV (reference sequence). The CDR3, as DNA: TGTGCCAGCAGCTCGACAGGGGGAAACGGCTACACCTTC. Amino acid sequence: CASSSTGGNGYTF.

The V and J genes are TRBV27 and TRBJ1-3; 9 bases match TRBD1. The CDR3 has 16 residues. CDR1 and CDR2 (germline): MNHEY, SMNVEV (reference sequence). The V segment lost 4 bases and the J segment 4 bases; nucleotides outside the gene matches: 8. As DNA, the CDR3 is TGTGCCAGCAGTTACTGGGGACAGGGAGAGGGAAACACCATATATTTT. Protein product: CASSYWGQGEGNTIYF.

This clone showed up just a few times. This chain connects TRBV2 to TRBJ1-5; D is ambiguous. Germline loops: CDR1 SNHLY, CDR2 FYNNEI. V was clipped by 2 bases and J by 0 bases, with 5 bases between them. The CDR3 consists of 14 residues. The CDR3 spells CASSEFLSNQPQHF. The CDR3 DNA reads as TGTGCCAGCAGTGAATTCCTTAGCAATCAGCCCCAGCATTTT.

The V call is TRBV16, the J call TRBJ1-5, with 10 positions matching TRBD1. Germline V CDR1 and CDR2: KGHSY, FQNENV. The CDR3 totals 15 residues. The junction had 3 bases not matched to a gene; V was cut back by 1 base and J by 6 bases. The CDR3 DNA reads TGTGCCAGCAGCCAATTCAGACAGGGGGCTCAGCCCCAGCATTTT. Translated, it gives CASSQFRQGAQPQHF.

The chain uses TRBV7-6 and TRBJ1-1; TRBD1 matches 7 bases. CDR3 size: 17 residues. With 3 bases clipped from V and 0 bases from J, the junction kept 10 bases outside the gene matches. Germline V lookup: CDR1 SGHVS, CDR2 FNYEAQ. The CDR3 sequence: CASSLGTGVIMNTEAFF. CDR3 nucleotide sequence: TGTGCCAGCAGCTTGGGTACAGGGGTGATTATGAACACTGAAGCTTTCTTT.

This rearrangement joins TRBV7-8 to TRBJ2-7, with 12 bases fitting TRBD2. CDR3 size: 14 residues. Trimming took 4 bases from V and 7 from J; bases not matched to a gene: 5. In germline, CDR1 is SGHVS, CDR2 FQNEAQ. This chain's CDR3 is CASSSRTSGKEQYF. CDR3 DNA: TGTGCCAGCAGCTCACGGACTAGCGGGAAAGAGCAGTACTTC. Variable domain in full (rest from reference TRBV7-8 and TRBJ2-7): GAGVSQSPRYKVAKRGQDVALRCDPISGHVSLFWYQQALGQGPEFLTYFQNEAQLDKSGLPSDRFFAERPEGSVSTLKIQRTQQEDSAVYLCASSSRTSGKEQYFGPGTRLTVT.

The chain combines TRBV28 with TRBJ2-3, with TRBD2 matching over 12 bases. The CDR3 spans 18 residues. Per germline, CDR1 MDHEN and CDR2 SYDVKM. J was trimmed by 0 bases and V by 5 bases; bases with no gene match: 9. CDR3 loop: CASSRTSGRSSSTDTQYF. The CDR3 region has the DNA TGTGCCAGCAGTAGAACTAGCGGGAGGTCCTCAAGCACAGATACGCAGTATTTT.

The table lists this clone with a few counts. The rearrangement uses TRBV9 and TRBJ1-6; D is perhaps TRBD1 (5 bases). Trimming shortened V by 7 bases and J by 7 bases, and 18 bases separated the two germline ends. Germline CDR1 reads SGDLS; CDR2 reads YYNGEE. CDR3 length: 15 amino acids. The CDR3 DNA follows: TGTGCCAGCGCCTCCCAGGGAGGGGCAAATTCACCCCTCCACTTT. It yields the protein CASASQGGANSPLHF.

This clone was counted once. The gene calls are TRBV7-9 and TRBJ2-1; D might be TRBD1 (5 bases). Trimming stripped 5 bases from V and 6 bases from J, with 14 bases between. The CDR3 has 14 amino acids. Germline-derived CDR1 and CDR2 are SEHNR and FQNEAQ (reference sequence). The CDR3 protein is CASSASGQGNEQFF. CDR3 nucleotides: TGTGCCAGCAGCGCCTCAGGGCAGGGCAATGAGCAGTTCTTC.

The rearrangement uses TRBV4-2 and TRBJ2-1; TRBD2 might be the D (6 bases). V was cut by 2 bases and J by 6 bases, with 11 bases left in between. Germline values: CDR1 LGHNA, CDR2 YNFKEQ. The CDR3 runs 14 residues. The CDR3 sequence: CASSQTGSPNEQFF. Written as DNA, the CDR3 is TGTGCCAGCAGCCAAACCGGGAGCCCCAATGAGCAGTTCTTC.

V is TRBV30 and J is TRBJ2-2; the D gene is possibly TRBD2 (5 bases). The CDR3 runs to 14 residues. CDR1 is GTSNPN and CDR2 is SVGIG in the germline V gene (reference sequence). Trimming shortened V by 3 bases and J by 4 bases, and 12 bases separated the two germline ends. CDR3 region: CAWSRRAGTGELFF. In nucleotides, the CDR3 is TGTGCCTGGAGCAGAAGGGCGGGCACCGGGGAGCTGTTTTTT.

The rearrangement joins TRBV7-2 to TRBJ1-6; D remains ambiguous. Trimming pared 6 bases from V and 6 bases from J, leaving 15 bases between. CDR1 and CDR2 from the germline V gene are SGHTA and FQGNSA. There are 15 residues in the CDR3. CDR3 region: CASRQSEGSNSPLHF. As DNA, the CDR3 is TGTGCCAGCAGGCAATCTGAGGGCTCTAATTCACCCCTCCACTTT.

This rearrangement joins TRBV2 to TRBJ2-1; unclear D gene. The germline CDR1 and CDR2 sequences are SNHLY and FYNNEI. The CDR3 totals 14 residues. V was cut by 3 bases and J by 2 bases, with 8 bases left in between. The CDR3 nucleotides are TGTGCCAGCAGTGAGAGGTTCACCTACAATGAGCAGTTCTTC. Amino acids: CASSERFTYNEQFF. The whole variable domain, filled in from reference TRBV2 and TRBJ2-1, reads EPEVTQTPSHQVTQMGQEVILRCVPISNHLYFYWYRQILGQKVEFLVSFYNNEISEKSEIFDDQFSVERPDGSNFTLKIRSTKLEDSAMYFCASSERFTYNEQFFGPGTRLTVL.

J is TRBJ1-5 and V is TRBV27; tentatively, D is TRBD1 (5 bases). The CDR3 covers 15 residues. Germline values: CDR1 MNHEY, CDR2 SMNVEV (reference sequence). The V and J ends lost 3 bases and 1 base respectively, with 10 bases between them. Here the CDR3 reads CASSFGQGSNQPQHF. The CDR3 coding sequence is TGTGCCAGCAGTTTTGGGCAGGGAAGCAATCAGCCCCAGCATTTT.

This chain uses TRBV30 with TRBJ1-2; maybe TRBD1 (5 bases). The CDR3 is 12 amino acids. Germline V gene data show CDR1 as GTSNPN and CDR2 as SVGIG (reference sequence). The germline V and J ends were trimmed by 2 bases and 4 bases, with 8 bases remaining between them. The CDR3 nucleotides are TGTGCCTGGAGTCCCAGGGCCTATGGCTACACCTTC. Translating gives CAWSPRAYGYTF.

The chain couples TRBV19 to TRBJ2-6, with D tentatively TRBD2 (5 bases). Germline CDR1 and CDR2: LNHDA and SQIVND (reference sequence). This CDR3 is built from 18 residues. V gave up 0 bases and J gave up 0 bases, with 12 bases separating them. CDR3 nucleotides: TGTGCCAGTAGTATAGATGGCGGGTATAGCTCTGGGGCCAACGTCCTGACTTTC. This encodes CASSIDGGYSSGANVLTF. Complete variable domain (other parts from reference TRBV19 and TRBJ2-6): DGGITQSPKYLFRKEGQNVTLSCEQNLNHDAMYWYRQDPGQGLRLIYYSQIVNDFQKGDIAEGYSVSREKKESFPLTVTSAQKNPTAFYLCASSIDGGYSSGANVLTFGAGSRLTVL.

The rearrangement links TRBV7-2 to TRBJ1-5, with no clear D. V lost 0 bases, J lost 6 bases, and 21 bases lay in between. The germline gives CDR1 SGHTA, CDR2 FQGNSA. CDR3 length equals 18 residues. The CDR3 nucleotides are TGTGCCAGCAGCTTAGCGCGAAACAGCCGTCGAGCTCCTCAGCCCCAGCATTTT. This translates into CASSLARNSRRAPQPQHF.

The chain has TRBV5-1 and TRBJ2-7; the D is unclear. The CDR3 loop spans 15 amino acids. CDR1 and CDR2 from the germline V gene are SGHRS and YFSETQ. Trimming pared 4 bases from V and 0 bases from J, leaving 14 bases between. The CDR3 DNA reads TGCGCCAGCAGCCGGCAGACATCGAGCTCCTACGAGCAGTACTTC. Amino acid sequence: CASSRQTSSSYEQYF.

This clone was counted only a few times. The chain links TRBV7-2 to TRBJ1-4; 7 bases are shared with TRBD1. The germline V gene has CDR1 SGHTA and CDR2 FQGNSA. This CDR3 contains 17 residues. The V and J ends lost 4 bases and 5 bases, in that order; junction bases with no gene match: 13. CDR3 region: CASSSLGRDRKNEKLFF. The DNA for the CDR3 is TGTGCCAGCAGCTCATTGGGTCGGGACAGAAAGAATGAAAAACTGTTTTTT.

In its sample, this clone was seen once. This chain connects TRBV3-1 (or the pseudogene TRBV3-2) to TRBJ2-1; D is unclear. This CDR3 has 14 residues. V shed 2 bases and J shed 10 bases, with 15 bases lying between them. The germline CDR1 and CDR2 sequences are LGHDT and YNNKEL (reference sequence). CDR3 bases: TGTGCCAGCAGCCAAAGTGAGAGGATCCGAGAGCAGTTCTTC. Its protein is CASSQSERIREQFF.

This clone appeared once. The chain links TRBV6-5 to TRBJ2-7, with D possibly TRBD2 on 6 matching bases. The CDR3 covers 14 residues. Germline V gene sequence: CDR1 MNHEY, CDR2 SVGAGI. Trimming removed 5 bases from V and 5 bases from J, with 16 bases in between. The CDR3: CASSPRRGRDEQYF. The CDR3 DNA follows: TGTGCCAGCAGTCCCCGGAGGGGCAGGGACGAGCAGTACTTC.

This chain joins TRBV5-5 and TRBJ2-3; 8 nucleotides match TRBD1. The V gene's germline CDR1 is SGHKS and CDR2 YYEKEE (reference sequence). The CDR3 is 15 residues long. The junction had 3 bases not matched to a gene; V was cut back by 3 bases and J by 0 bases. This chain's CDR3 is CASSSDRGSTDTQYF. The CDR3 coding sequence is TGTGCCAGCAGCTCCGACAGGGGTAGCACAGATACGCAGTATTTT.

V usage is TRBV7-9 and J usage is TRBJ1-5; 10 nucleotides agree with TRBD1. Germline CDR1 reads SEHNR; CDR2 reads FQNEAQ (reference sequence). J lost 4 bases, V lost 3 bases, and 3 bases had no gene match. There are 15 residues in the CDR3. CDR3 sequence (DNA): TGTGCCAGCAGCTTGACAGGGGGCGGTAATCAGCCCCAGCATTTT. Translated, it gives CASSLTGGGNQPQHF.

The chain employs TRBV6-5 and TRBJ1-5; 8 bases are a match to TRBD1. This CDR3 contains 15 residues. V lost 8 bases to trimming and J lost 2 bases; unmatched junction nucleotides: 8. The germline gives CDR1 MNHEY, CDR2 SVGAGI. CDR3 residues: CASVGQGYGNQPQHF. CDR3 DNA sequence: TGTGCCAGCGTCGGACAGGGATATGGCAATCAGCCCCAGCATTTT.